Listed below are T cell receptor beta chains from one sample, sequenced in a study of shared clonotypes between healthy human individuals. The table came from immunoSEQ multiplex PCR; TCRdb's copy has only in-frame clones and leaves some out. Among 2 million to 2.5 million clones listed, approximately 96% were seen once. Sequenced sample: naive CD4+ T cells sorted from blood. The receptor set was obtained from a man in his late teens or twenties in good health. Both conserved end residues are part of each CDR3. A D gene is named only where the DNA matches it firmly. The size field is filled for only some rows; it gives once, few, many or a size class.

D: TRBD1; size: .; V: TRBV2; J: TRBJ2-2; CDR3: CASSPEGQGRLWAGELFF; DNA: TGTGCCAGCAGTCCCGAAGGACAGGGAAGGTTATGGGCCGGGGAGCTGTTTTTT
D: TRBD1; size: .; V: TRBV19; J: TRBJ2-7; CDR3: CASHPGQGGEQYF; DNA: TGTGCCAGCCATCCGGGACAGGGGGGTGAGCAGTACTTC
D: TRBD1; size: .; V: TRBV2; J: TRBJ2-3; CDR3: CASSGAGQGADTQYF; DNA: TGTGCCAGCAGTGGGGCTGGACAGGGGGCAGATACGCAGTATTTT
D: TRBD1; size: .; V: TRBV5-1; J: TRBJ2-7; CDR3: CASSLRGQAGNEQYF; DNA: TGCGCCAGCAGCTTGAGAGGACAGGCCGGCAACGAGCAGTACTTC
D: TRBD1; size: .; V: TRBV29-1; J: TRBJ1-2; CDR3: CSVLFASPGQGRYGYTF; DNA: TGCAGCGTTCTCTTCGCGTCCCCAGGACAGGGAAGGTATGGCTACACCTTC
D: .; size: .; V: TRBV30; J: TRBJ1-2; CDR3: CAWSVTGTHAGRGYTF; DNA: TGTGCCTGGAGTGTAACCGGGACCCACGCCGGGCGGGGCTACACCTTC
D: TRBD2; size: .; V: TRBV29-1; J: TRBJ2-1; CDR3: CSVGIGTSGGNEQFF; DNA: TGCAGCGTCGGGATAGGGACTAGCGGGGGCAATGAGCAGTTCTTC
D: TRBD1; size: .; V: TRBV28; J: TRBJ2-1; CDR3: CASSSNRGPYNEQFF; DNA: TGTGCCAGCAGTAGTAACAGGGGACCCTACAATGAGCAGTTCTTC
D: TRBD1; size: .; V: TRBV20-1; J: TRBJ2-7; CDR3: CSAQGAGEQYF; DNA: TGCAGTGCTCAGGGGGCGGGCGAGCAGTACTTC
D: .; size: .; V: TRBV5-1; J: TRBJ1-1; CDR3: CASSLGYRPTLNTEAFF; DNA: TGCGCCAGCAGCTTGGGTTATCGGCCAACGCTGAACACTGAAGCTTTCTTT
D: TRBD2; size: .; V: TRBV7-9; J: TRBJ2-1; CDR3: CASSSPKASGSYEQFF; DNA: TGTGCCAGCAGCTCTCCCAAGGCTAGCGGGAGTTATGAGCAGTTCTTC
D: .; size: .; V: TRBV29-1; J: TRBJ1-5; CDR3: CSVEWGAYSNQPQHF; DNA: TGCAGCGTTGAGTGGGGGGCATATAGCAATCAGCCCCAGCATTTT
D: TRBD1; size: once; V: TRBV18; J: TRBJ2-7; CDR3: CASSPIDRGVQYF; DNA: TGTGCCAGCTCACCGATCGACAGGGGAGTGCAGTACTTC
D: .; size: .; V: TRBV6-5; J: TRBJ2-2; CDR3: CASSPVGGASGELFF; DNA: TGTGCCAGCAGCCCCGTGGGGGGCGCCTCCGGGGAGCTGTTTTTT
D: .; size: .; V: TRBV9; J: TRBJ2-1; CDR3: CASSGDPSSYNEQFF; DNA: TGTGCCAGCAGCGGAGACCCCAGCTCCTACAATGAGCAGTTCTTC
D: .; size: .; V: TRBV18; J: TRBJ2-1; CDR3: CASSPRNYHNEQFF; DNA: TGTGCCAGCTCACCACGCAACTACCACAATGAGCAGTTCTTC
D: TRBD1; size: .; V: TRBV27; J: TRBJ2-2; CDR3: CASSYGTANTGELFF; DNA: TGTGCCAGCAGTTACGGGACAGCGAACACCGGGGAGCTGTTTTTT
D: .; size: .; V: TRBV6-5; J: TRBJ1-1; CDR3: CASSYRANTEAFF; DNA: TGTGCCAGCAGTTACAGGGCTAACACTGAAGCTTTCTTT
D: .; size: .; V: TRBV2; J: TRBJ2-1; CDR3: CASSGLQEQFF; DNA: TGTGCCAGCAGTGGATTACAAGAGCAGTTCTTC
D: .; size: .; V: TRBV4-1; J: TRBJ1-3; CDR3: CASSQDGGGWSLSGNTIYF; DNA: TGCGCCAGCAGCCAAGATGGGGGGGGATGGTCGCTCTCTGGAAACACCATATATTTT
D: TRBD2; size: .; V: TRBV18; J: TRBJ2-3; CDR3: CASSPGLAGAPDTQYF; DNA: TGTGCCAGCTCACCAGGACTAGCGGGAGCACCAGATACGCAGTATTTT
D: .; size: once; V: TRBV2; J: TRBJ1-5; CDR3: CASRLGTFTYQPQHF; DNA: TGTGCCAGCAGGCTAGGCACATTCACATACCAGCCCCAGCATTTT
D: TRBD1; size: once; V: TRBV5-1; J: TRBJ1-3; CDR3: CASSLTTGGGNTIYF; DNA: TGCGCCAGCAGCTTAACTACAGGGGGAGGAAACACCATATATTTT
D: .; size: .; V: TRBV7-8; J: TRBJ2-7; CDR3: CASSPRTSSSYEQYF; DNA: TGTGCCAGCAGCCCTCGGACGTCGAGCTCCTACGAGCAGTACTTC
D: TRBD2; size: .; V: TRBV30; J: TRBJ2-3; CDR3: CAWSALRGFGGDTQYF; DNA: TGTGCCTGGAGCGCCCTGCGGGGGTTCGGAGGAGATACGCAGTATTTT
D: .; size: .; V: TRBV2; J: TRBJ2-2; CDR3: CASWGTYTGELFF; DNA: TGTGCCAGCTGGGGAACCTACACCGGGGAGCTGTTTTTT
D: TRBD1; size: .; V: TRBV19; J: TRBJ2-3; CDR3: CASSTSTGGQDTQYF; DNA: TGTGCCAGTAGTACTTCGACAGGGGGCCAAGATACGCAGTATTTT
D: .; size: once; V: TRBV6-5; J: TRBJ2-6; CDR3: CASSYGGPSGANVLTF; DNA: TGTGCCAGCAGTTACGGCGGGCCCTCTGGGGCCAACGTCCTGACTTTC
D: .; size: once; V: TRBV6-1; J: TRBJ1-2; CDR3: CASSDSHTRYGYTF; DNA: TGTGCCAGCAGTGACAGCCATACCCGCTATGGCTACACCTTC
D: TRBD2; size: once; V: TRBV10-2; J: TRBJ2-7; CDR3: CASMLAAGGYEQYF; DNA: TGCGCCAGCATGTTAGCAGCGGGAGGATACGAGCAGTACTTC
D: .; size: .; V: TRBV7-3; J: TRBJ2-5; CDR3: CASSYSTGSVGTQYF; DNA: TGTGCCAGCAGCTACAGCACAGGGTCCGTTGGGACCCAGTACTTC
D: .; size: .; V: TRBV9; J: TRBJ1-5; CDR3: CASSVASGDQPQHF; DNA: TGTGCCAGCAGCGTAGCTTCAGGGGATCAGCCCCAGCATTTT
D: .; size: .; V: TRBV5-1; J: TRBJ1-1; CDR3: CASSSGTQNTEAFF; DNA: TGCGCCAGCAGCTCGGGGACACAGAACACTGAAGCTTTCTTT
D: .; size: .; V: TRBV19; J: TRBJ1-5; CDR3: CASSMGQAVDDQPQHF; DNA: TGTGCCAGTAGTATGGGCCAGGCTGTGGATGATCAGCCCCAGCATTTT
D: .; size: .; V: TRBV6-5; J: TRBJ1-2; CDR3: CASSYSRQAYGYTF; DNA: TGTGCCAGCAGTTACTCGAGGCAGGCGTATGGCTACACCTTC
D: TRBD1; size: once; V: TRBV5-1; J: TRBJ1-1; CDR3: CASSPGQGNTEAFF; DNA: TGCGCCAGCAGCCCTGGACAGGGGAACACTGAAGCTTTCTTT
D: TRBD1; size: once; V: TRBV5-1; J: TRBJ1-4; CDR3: CASSLAEGAGSEKLFF; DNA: TGCGCCAGCAGCTTGGCCGAGGGGGCCGGGAGTGAAAAACTGTTTTTT
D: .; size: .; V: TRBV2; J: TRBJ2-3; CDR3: CASSVGFPQYF; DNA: TGTGCCAGCAGCGTAGGGTTCCCGCAGTATTTT
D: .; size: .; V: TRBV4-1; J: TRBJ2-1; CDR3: CASSQAPGGAGVRYNEQFF; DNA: TGCGCCAGCAGCCAAGCCCCGGGGGGCGCAGGGGTTAGATACAATGAGCAGTTCTTC
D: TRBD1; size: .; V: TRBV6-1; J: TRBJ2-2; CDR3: CASKGQGAAGELFF; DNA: TGTGCCAGCAAGGGACAGGGTGCCGCCGGGGAGCTGTTTTTT
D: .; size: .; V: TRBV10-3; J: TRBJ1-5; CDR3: CAISERETSNQPQHF; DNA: TGTGCCATCAGTGAACGGGAGACTAGCAATCAGCCCCAGCATTTT
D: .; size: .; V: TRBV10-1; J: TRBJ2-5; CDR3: CASSESEGLTSGAQYF; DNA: TGCGCCAGCAGTGAGTCAGAGGGGCTCACCTCTGGGGCCCAGTACTTC
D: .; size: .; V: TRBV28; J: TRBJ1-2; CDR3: CASGGHSIYGYTF; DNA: TGTGCCAGTGGGGGACATTCTATCTATGGCTACACCTTC
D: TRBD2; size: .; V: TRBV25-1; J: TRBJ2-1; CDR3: CASRASGRPEQFF; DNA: TGTGCCAGCAGGGCTAGCGGGAGACCTGAGCAGTTCTTC
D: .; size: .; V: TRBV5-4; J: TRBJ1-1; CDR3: CASSLSTGRNTEAFF; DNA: TGTGCCAGCAGCTTGAGCACAGGGAGGAACACTGAAGCTTTCTTT
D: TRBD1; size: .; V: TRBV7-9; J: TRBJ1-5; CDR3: CASSPLGGQPNQPQHF; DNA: TGTGCCAGCAGCCCACTCGGGGGACAGCCGAATCAGCCCCAGCATTTT
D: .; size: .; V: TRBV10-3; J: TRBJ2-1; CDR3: CAIWDSERSNEQFF; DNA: TGTGCCATCTGGGACTCCGAAAGGTCCAATGAGCAGTTCTTC
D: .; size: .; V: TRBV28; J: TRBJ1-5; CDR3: CASSLPGSRNQPQHF; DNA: TGTGCCAGCAGTCTTCCCGGGAGCCGCAATCAGCCCCAGCATTTT
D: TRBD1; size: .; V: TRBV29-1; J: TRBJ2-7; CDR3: CSVVPGQLPTYEQYF; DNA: TGCAGCGTTGTGCCGGGACAGCTCCCAACCTACGAGCAGTACTTC
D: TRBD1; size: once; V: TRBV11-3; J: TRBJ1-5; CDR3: CASSTVGQENSNQPQHF; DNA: TGTGCCAGCAGCACCGTGGGACAGGAAAATAGCAATCAGCCCCAGCATTTT
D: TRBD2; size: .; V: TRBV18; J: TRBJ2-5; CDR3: CASSPGRGQETQYF; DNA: TGTGCCAGCTCACCGGGGAGGGGCCAAGAGACCCAGTACTTC
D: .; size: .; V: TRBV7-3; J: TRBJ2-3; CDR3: CASSPFDMPYTQYF; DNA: TGTGCCAGCAGCCCATTCGACATGCCCTATACGCAGTATTTT
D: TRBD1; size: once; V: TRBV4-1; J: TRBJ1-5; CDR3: CASSQTGVMVPDQPQHF; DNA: TGCGCCAGCAGCCAGACAGGGGTGATGGTTCCAGATCAGCCCCAGCATTTT
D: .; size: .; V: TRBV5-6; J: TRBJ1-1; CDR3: CASFLQYMNTEAFF; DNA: TGTGCCAGCTTTCTACAATACATGAACACTGAAGCTTTCTTT
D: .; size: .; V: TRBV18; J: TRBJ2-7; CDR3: CASSPPGPTYEQYF; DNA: TGTGCCAGCTCACCACCGGGCCCGACCTACGAGCAGTACTTC
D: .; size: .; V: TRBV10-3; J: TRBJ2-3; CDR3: CAISDSTGAGGTDTQYF; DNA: TGTGCCATCAGTGACTCCACAGGGGCGGGAGGCACAGATACGCAGTATTTT
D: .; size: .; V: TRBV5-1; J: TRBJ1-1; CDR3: CASSGNTEAFF; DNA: TGCGCCAGCAGTGGGAACACTGAAGCTTTCTTT
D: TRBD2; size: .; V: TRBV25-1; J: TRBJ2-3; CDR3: CASSELGLAGSDTQYF; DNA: TGTGCCAGCAGTGAATTAGGACTAGCGGGGTCAGATACGCAGTATTTT
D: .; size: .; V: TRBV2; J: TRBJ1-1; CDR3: CASRVGGTEAFF; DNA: TGTGCCAGCAGAGTGGGAGGCACTGAAGCTTTCTTT